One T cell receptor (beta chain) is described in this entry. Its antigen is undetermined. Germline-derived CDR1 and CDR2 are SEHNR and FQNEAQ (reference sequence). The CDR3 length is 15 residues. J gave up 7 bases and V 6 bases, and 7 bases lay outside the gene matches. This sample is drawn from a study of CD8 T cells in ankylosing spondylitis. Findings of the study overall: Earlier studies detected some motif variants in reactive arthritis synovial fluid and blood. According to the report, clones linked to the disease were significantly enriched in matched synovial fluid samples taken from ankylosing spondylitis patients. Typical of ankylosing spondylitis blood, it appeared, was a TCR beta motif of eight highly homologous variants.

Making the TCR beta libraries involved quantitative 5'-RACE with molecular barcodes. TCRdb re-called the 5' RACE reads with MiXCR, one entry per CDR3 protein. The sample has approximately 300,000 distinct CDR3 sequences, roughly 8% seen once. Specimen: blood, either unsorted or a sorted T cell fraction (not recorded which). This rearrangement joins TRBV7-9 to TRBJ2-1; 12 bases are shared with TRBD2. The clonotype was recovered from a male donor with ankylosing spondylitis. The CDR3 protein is CASRTGTSGLNEQFF. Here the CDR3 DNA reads TGTGCCAGCAGAACCGGGACTAGCGGGCTGAATGAGCAGTTCTTC.